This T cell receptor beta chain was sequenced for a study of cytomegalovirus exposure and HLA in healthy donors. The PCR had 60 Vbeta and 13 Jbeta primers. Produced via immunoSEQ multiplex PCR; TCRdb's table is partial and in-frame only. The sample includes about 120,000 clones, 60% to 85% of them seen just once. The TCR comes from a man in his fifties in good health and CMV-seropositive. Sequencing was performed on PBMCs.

The CDR3 sequence is CASSIGHRGGNGYTF. CDR3 in DNA: TGTGCCAGTAGTATTGGGCACAGGGGAGGTAATGGCTACACCTTC. The V and J genes are TRBV19 and TRBJ1-2; 7 bases are shared with TRBD1. V was pared by 3 bases and J by 6 bases, with 10 bases of the junction left unmatched. CDR1 is LNHDA and CDR2 is SQIVND in the germline V gene (reference sequence). The CDR3 has 15 residues.